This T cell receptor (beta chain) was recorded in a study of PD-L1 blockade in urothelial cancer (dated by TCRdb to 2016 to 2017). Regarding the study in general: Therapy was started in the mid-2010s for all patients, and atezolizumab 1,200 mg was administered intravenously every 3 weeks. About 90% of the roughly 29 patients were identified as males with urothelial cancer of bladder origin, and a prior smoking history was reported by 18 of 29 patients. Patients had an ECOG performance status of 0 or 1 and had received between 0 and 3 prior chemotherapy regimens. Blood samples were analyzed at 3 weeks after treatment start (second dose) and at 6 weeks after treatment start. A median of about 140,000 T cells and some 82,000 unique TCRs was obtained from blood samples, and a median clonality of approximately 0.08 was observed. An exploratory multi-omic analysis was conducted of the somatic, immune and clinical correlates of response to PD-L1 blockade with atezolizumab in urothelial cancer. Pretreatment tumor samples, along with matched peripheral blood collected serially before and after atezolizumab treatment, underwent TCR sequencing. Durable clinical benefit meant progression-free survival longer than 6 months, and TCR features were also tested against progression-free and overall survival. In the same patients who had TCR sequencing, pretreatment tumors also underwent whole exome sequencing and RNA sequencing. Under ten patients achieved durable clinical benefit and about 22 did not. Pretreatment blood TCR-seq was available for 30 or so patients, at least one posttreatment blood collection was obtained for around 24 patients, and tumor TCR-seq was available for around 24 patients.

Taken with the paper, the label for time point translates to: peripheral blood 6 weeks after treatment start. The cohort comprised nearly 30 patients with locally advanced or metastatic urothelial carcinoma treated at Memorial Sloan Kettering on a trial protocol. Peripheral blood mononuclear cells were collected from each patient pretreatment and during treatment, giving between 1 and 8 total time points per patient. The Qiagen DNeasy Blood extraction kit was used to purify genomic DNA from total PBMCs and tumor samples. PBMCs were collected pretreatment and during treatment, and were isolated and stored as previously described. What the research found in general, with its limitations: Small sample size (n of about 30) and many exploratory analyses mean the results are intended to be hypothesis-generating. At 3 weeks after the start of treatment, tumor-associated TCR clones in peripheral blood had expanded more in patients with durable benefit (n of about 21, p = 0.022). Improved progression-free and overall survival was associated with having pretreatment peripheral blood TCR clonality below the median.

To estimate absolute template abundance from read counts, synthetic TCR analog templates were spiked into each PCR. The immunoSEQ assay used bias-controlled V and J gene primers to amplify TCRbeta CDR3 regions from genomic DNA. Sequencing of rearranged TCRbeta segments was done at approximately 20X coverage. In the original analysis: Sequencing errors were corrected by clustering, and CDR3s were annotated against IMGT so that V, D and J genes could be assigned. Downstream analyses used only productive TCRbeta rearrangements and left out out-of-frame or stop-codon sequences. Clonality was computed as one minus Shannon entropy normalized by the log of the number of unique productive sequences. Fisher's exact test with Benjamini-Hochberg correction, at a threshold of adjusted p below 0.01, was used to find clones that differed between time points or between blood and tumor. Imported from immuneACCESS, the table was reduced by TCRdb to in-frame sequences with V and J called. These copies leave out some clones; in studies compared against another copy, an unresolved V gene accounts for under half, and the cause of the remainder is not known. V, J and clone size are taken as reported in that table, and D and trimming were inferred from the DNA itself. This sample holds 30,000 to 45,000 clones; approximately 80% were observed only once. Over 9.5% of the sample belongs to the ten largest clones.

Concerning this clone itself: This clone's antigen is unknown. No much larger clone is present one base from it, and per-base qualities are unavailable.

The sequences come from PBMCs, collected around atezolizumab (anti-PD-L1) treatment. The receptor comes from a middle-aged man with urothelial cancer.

The CDR3 sequence is CASSPGQSSYNEQFF. Here is the DNA: TGCGCCAGCAGCCCGGGACAGAGCTCCTACAATGAGCAGTTCTTC. In this chain, TRBV5-1 is recombined with TRBJ2-1, and TRBD1 aligns with 7 junction nucleotides. Counted from cysteine to phenylalanine, this CDR3 has 15 amino acids. Here the CDR3 DNA is all that survives: 45 bases in frame from base 1. Reading the germline V gene gives CDR1 SGHRS and CDR2 YFSETQ. Germline trimming amounts to 4 bases on V and 0 bases on J, with 4 as the count of junction bases outside the gene matches. Beyond the CDR3, the reference TRBV5-1 and TRBJ2-1 genes provide the residues; the full variable domain reads: KAGVTQTPRYLIKTRGQQVTLSCSPISGHRSVSWYQQTPGQGLQFLFEYFSETQRNKGNFPGRFSGRQFSNSRSEMNVSTLELGDSALYLCASSPGQSSYNEQFFGPGTRLTVL.